A single sample is the source of the 5 T cell receptor beta chains below, sequenced in a study of siplizumab effects on memory and regulatory T cells. Using immunoSEQ multiplex PCR, the repertoire was profiled, and TCRdb retains in-frame clones only, with some absent. The table includes tens of thousands of clones, over 65% detected once. The sequencing sample was made of memory CD4+ T cells sorted from blood. The source is a human donor in good health.

DNA for the CDR3: TGTGCCAGCTCCTATAATGGCGAGGGGGCCCAGTACTTC. Its translation: CASSYNGEGAQYF. The chain is built from TRBV2 and TRBJ2-5; D possibly corresponds to TRBD1 (6 bases). The CDR3 length is 13 residues. From germline, CDR1 is SNHLY and CDR2 FYNNEI. The V end was cut by 8 bases, the J end by 9 bases, with 19 bases between.

The chain couples TRBV5-1 to TRBJ2-2; D gene ambiguous. V gave up 4 bases and J gave up 9 bases, with 25 bases separating them. The CDR3 is made up of 17 amino acids. Germline values: CDR1 SGHRS, CDR2 YFSETQ. The CDR3 DNA reads TGCGCCAGCAGCCCCTCGCCGACCGCGCCCCCCGGTAGGGAGCTGTTTTTT. This codes for CASSPSPTAPPGRELFF.

The rearrangement joins TRBV19 to TRBJ2-2; 10 nucleotides match TRBD1. Looked up from germline, CDR1 is LNHDA and CDR2 is SQIVND (reference sequence). CDR3 length: 16 amino acids. The junction had 8 bases not matched to a gene; V was cut back by 7 bases and J by 3 bases. CDR3 nucleotide sequence: TGTGCCAGTATCCAAGGGACAGGGGCTTACACCGGGGAGCTGTTTTTT. It translates to CASIQGTGAYTGELFF.

This chain links TRBV5-1 with TRBJ1-1, with 7 bases matching TRBD1. This CDR3 spans 13 amino acids. Germline V gene lookup returns CDR1 SGHRS and CDR2 YFSETQ. The J segment lost 12 bases and the V segment lost 1 base, leaving 9 bases of the junction unmatched. This chain's CDR3 is CASSLTPQGGSFF. The CDR3 DNA reads as TGCGCCAGCAGCTTGACCCCGCAGGGGGGATCTTTCTTT. The variable domain in full, completed from reference TRBV5-1 and TRBJ1-1, reads KAGVTQTPRYLIKTRGQQVTLSCSPISGHRSVSWYQQTPGQGLQFLFEYFSETQRNKGNFPGRFSGRQFSNSRSEMNVSTLELGDSALYLCASSLTPQGGSFFGQGTRLTVV.

The V call is TRBV18, the J call TRBJ2-3, with D uncertain. This CDR3 region has 11 residues. Germline CDR1 reads KGHSH; CDR2 reads LQKENI. V was pared by 7 bases and J by 2 bases, with 4 bases between. The CDR3 DNA follows: TGTGCCAGCTTCCTCACAGATACGCAGTATTTT. Its translation is CASFLTDTQYF.